The entry that follows covers one TCR beta chain sequence. Produced via immunoSEQ multiplex PCR; TCRdb's table is partial and in-frame only. The repertoire holds around 250,000 clones, with about four fifths as singletons. V shed 5 bases, J shed 2 bases, and the junction held 5 bases outside the gene matches. The CDR3 extends over 15 amino acids. Germline CDR1 LGHNT, CDR2 FRNRAP. These data belong to a study of blood T cell repertoires in COVID-19. Study details: Acute and convalescent COVID-19 samples came from the United States, Italy and Spain. PBMCs, B-cell-depleted T cells, or T cells were the source of the cDNA or gDNA that made up the material.

The sample consisted of peripheral blood. The rearrangement uses TRBV12-5 and TRBJ2-3; TRBD2 aligns across 9 bases. The receptor's source is a woman aged 18-35 years with acute or convalescent COVID-19. The CDR3, as DNA: TGTGCTAGTGGTGGCGGGAGGGTTGTCACAGATACGCAGTATTTT. This codes for CASGGGRVVTDTQYF.